This T cell receptor (beta chain) was documented in a study of blood T cell repertoires in COVID-19. Study in general: Italy, Spain and the United States were the sources of the convalescent and acute COVID-19 samples. Sample material is recorded as cDNA or gDNA derived from T cells, B-cell-depleted T cells, or PBMCs.

Assay: immunoSEQ multiplex PCR; the TCRdb copy retains only in-frame clones and omits some. This table holds 85,000 to 130,000 clones, 85% to 90% found once. CDR1 and CDR2 from the germline V gene are KGHDR and SFDVKD. The CDR3 is 15 amino acids. V was clipped by 8 bases and J by 8 bases; unmatched bases: 14. Specimen: peripheral blood. This chain joins TRBV24-1 and TRBJ2-1; 7 nucleotides match TRBD1. This receptor was obtained from a man in his fifties with acute or convalescent COVID-19. CDR3 sequence reads: CATNTGTEFPYEQFF. The CDR3, as DNA: TGTGCCACCAATACCGGGACAGAATTTCCCTATGAGCAGTTCTTC.